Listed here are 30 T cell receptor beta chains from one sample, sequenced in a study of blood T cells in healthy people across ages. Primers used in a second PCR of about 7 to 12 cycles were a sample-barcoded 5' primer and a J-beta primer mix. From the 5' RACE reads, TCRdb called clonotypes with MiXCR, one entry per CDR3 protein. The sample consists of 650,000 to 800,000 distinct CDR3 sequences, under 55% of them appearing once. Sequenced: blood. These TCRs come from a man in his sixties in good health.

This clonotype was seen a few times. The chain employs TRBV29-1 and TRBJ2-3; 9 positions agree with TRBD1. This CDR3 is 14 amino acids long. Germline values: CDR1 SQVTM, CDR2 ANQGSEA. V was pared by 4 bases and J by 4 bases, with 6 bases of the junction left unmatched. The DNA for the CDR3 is TGCAGCGTTGTAACAGGGGGCTTTCCAGATACGCAGTATTTT. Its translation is CSVVTGGFPDTQYF.

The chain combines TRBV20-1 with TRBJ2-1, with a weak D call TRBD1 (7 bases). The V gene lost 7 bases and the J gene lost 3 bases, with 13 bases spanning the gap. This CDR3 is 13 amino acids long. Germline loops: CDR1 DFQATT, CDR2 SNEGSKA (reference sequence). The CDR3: CSGGTDLYNEQFF. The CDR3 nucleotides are TGCAGTGGCGGGACAGACCTCTACAATGAGCAGTTCTTC.

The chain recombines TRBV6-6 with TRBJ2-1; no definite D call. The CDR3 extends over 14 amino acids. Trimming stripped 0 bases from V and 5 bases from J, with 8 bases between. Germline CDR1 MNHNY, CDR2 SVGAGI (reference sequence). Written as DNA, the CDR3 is TGTGCCAGCAGTTACTCGGACGGAAACAATGAGCAGTTCTTC. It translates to CASSYSDGNNEQFF.

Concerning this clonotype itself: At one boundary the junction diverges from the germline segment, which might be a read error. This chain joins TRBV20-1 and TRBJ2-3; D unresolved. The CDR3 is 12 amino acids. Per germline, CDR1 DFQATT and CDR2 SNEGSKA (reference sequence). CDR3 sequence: CSARKSRDTQYF. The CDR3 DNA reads TGCAGTGCTAGAAAGAGCAGAGATACGCAGTATTTT.

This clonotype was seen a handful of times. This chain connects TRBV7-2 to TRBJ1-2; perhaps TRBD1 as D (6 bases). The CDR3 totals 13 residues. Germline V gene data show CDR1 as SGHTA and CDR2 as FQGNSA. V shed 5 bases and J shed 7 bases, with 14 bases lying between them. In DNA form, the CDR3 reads TGTGCCAGCAGCCGGCAGGGAGGGGGTGGCTACACCTTC. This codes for CASSRQGGGGYTF.

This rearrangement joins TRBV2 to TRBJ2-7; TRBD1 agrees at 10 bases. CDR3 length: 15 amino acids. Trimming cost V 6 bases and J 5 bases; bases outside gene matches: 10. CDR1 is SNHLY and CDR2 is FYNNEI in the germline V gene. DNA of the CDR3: TGTGCCAGCAGGGCTGACAGGGGGCTATCCGACGAGCAGTACTTC. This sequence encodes CASRADRGLSDEQYF. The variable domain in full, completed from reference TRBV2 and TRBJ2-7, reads EPEVTQTPSHQVTQMGQEVILRCVPISNHLYFYWYRQILGQKVEFLVSFYNNEISEKSEIFDDQFSVERPDGSNFTLKIRSTKLEDSAMYFCASRADRGLSDEQYFGPGTRLTVT.

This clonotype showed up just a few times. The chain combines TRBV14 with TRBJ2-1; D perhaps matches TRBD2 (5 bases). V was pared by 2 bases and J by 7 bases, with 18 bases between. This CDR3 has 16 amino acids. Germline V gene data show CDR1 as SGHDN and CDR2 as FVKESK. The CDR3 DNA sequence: TGTGCCAGCAGCCAACATTACCCGGGCCTAGCTAATGAGCAGTTCTTC. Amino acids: CASSQHYPGLANEQFF.

The CDR3: CSATSGTEETQYF. For the CDR3, the DNA is TGCAGTGCTACCTCCGGGACAGAAGAGACCCAGTACTTC. The chain uses TRBV20-1 and TRBJ2-5, with TRBD1 matching over 7 bases. After removal of 4 bases from V and 3 bases from J, the junction contained 5 bases not matched to a gene. The CDR3 sequence is 13 residues long. Germline CDR1 reads DFQATT; CDR2 reads SNEGSKA (reference sequence).

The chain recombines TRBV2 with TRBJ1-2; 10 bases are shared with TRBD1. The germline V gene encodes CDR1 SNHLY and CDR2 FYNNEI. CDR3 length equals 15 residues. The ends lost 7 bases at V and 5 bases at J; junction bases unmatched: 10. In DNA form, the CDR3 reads TGTGCCAGCAAAATGGACAGGGGGAGTGGGTATGGCTACACCTTC. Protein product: CASKMDRGSGYGYTF.

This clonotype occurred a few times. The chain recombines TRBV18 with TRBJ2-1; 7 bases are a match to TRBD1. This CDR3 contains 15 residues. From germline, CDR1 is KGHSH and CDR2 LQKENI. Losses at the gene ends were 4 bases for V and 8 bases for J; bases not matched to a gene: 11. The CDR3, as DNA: TGTGCCAGCTCACTAACCGGGACAGTGGGGGATGAGCAGTTCTTC. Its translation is CASSLTGTVGDEQFF.

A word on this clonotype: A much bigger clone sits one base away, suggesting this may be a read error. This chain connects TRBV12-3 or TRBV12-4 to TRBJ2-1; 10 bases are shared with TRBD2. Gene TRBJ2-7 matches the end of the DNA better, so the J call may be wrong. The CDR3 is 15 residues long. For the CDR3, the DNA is TGTGCCAGCAGTTTTAGCGGGGGGTCGTACAATGAGCAGTACTTC. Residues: CASSFSGGSYNEQYF.

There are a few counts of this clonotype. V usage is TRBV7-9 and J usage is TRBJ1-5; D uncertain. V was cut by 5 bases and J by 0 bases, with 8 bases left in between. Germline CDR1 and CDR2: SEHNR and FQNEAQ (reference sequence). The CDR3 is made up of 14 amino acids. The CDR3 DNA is TGTGCCAGCAGCCACGAGTATAGCAATCAGCCCCAGCATTTT. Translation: CASSHEYSNQPQHF.

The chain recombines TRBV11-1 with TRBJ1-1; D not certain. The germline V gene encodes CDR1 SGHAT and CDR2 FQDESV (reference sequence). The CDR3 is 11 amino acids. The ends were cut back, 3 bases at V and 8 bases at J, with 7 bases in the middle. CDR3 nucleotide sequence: TGTGCCAGCAGCTTCCCGGTAGAAGCTTTCTTT. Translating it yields CASSFPVEAFF.

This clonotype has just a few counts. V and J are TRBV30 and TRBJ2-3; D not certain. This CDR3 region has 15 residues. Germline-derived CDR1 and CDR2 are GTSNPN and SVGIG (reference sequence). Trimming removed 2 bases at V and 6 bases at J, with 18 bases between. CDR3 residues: CAWSRSSLLSDTQYF. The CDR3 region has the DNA TGTGCCTGGAGTAGGTCCTCACTTTTGAGTGATACGCAGTATTTT. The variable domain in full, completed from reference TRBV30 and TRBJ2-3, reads SQTIHQWPATLVQPVGSPLSLECTVEGTSNPNLYWYRQAAGRGLQLLFYSVGIGQISSEVPQNLSASRPQDRQFILSSKKLLLSDSGFYLCAWSRSSLLSDTQYFGPGTRLTVL.

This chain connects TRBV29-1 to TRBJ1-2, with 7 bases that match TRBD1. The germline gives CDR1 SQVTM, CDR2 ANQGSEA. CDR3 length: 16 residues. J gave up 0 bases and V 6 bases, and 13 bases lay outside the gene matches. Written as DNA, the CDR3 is TGCAGCGTCGGGAAAGGCTCCACAGGGGCTAACTATGGCTACACCTTC. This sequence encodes CSVGKGSTGANYGYTF.

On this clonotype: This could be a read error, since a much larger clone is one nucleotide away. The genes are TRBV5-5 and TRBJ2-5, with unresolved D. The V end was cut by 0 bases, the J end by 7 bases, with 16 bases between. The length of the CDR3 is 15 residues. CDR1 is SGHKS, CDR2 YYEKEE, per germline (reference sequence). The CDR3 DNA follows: TGTGCCAGCAGCTTGGTTGCGGTCCAGAAGGGGACCCAGTACTTC. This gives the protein CASSLVAVQKGTQYF. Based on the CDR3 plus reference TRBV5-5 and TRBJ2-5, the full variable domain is DAGVTQSPTHLIKTRGQQVTLRCSPISGHKSVSWYQQVLGQGPQFIFQYYEKEERGRGNFPDRFSARQFPNYSSELNVNALLLGDSALYLCASSLVAVQKGTQYFGPGTRLLVL.

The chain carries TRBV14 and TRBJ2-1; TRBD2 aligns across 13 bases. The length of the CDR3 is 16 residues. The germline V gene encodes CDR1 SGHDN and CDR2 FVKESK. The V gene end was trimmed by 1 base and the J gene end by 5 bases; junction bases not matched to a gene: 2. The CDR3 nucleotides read TGTGCCAGCAGCCAAGGGACTAGCGGGGGTAACAATGAGCAGTTCTTC. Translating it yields CASSQGTSGGNNEQFF.

In DNA form, the CDR3 reads TGTGCCAGCAGCAAAGCGCTAAAGGGGGGGTACAATGAGCAGTTCTTC. Its protein is CASSKALKGGYNEQFF. The chain combines TRBV21-1 with TRBJ2-1; the table's D gene call, TRBD1, was not cross checked with the DNA. TRBV21-1 is given as a pseudogene. This CDR3 is 16 amino acids long.

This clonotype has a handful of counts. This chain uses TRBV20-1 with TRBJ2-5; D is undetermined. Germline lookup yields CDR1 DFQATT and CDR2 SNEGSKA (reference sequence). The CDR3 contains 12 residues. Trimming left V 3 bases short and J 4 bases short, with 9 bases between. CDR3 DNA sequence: TGCAGTGCTAGTGGCACCGGAGAGACCCAGTACTTC. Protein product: CSASGTGETQYF.

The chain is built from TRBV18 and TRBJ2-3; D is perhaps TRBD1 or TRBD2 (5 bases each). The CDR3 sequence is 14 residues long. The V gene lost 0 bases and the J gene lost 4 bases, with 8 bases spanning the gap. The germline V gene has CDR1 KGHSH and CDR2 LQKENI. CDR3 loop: CASSPPQGADTQYF. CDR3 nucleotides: TGTGCCAGCTCACCACCTCAGGGAGCAGATACGCAGTATTTT.

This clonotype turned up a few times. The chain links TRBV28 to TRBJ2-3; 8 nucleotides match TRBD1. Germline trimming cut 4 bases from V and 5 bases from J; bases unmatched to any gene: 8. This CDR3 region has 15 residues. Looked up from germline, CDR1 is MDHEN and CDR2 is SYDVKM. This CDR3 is CASSSTGTGIDTQYF. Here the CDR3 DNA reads TGTGCCAGCAGTTCCACCGGGACAGGAATAGATACGCAGTATTTT. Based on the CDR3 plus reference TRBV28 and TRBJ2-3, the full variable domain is DVKVTQSSRYLVKRTGEKVFLECVQDMDHENMFWYRQDPGLGLRLIYFSYDVKMKEKGDIPEGYSVSREKKERFSLILESASTNQTSMYLCASSSTGTGIDTQYFGPGTRLTVL.

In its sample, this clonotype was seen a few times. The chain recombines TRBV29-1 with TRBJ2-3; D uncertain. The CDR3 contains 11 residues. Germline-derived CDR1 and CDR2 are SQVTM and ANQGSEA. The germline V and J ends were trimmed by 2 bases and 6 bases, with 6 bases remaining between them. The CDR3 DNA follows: TGCAGCGTTGAACCTTATGATACGCAGTATTTT. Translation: CSVEPYDTQYF.

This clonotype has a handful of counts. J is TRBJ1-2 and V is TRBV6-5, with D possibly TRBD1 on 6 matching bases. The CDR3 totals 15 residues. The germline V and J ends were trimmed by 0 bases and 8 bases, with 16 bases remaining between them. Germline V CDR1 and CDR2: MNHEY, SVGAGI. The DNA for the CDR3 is TGTGCCAGCAGTTACTCGAGGACTACAGGGAAGGGCTACACCTTC. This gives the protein CASSYSRTTGKGYTF.

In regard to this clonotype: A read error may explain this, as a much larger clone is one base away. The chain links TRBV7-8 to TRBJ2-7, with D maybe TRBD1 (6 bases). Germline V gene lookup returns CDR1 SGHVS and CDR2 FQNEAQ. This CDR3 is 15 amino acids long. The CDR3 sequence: CTSSLLPGQAYEQYF. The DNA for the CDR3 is TGTACCAGCAGCCTACTTCCGGGACAAGCCTACGAGCAGTACTTC.

The chain's CDR3 is CASRMTGPNQPQHF. The CDR3 DNA reads as TGTGCCAGCAGAATGACGGGGCCCAATCAGCCCCAGCATTTT. This rearrangement joins TRBV12-3 or TRBV12-4 to TRBJ1-5; a weak D match, TRBD1 (5 bases). The CDR3 is 14 residues long. Trimming removed 6 bases at V and 3 bases at J, with 12 bases between.

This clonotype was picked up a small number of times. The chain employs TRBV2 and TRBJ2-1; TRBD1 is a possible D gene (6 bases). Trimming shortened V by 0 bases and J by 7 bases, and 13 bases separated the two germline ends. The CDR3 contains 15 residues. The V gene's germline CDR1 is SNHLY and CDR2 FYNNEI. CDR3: CASSEALFTGNEQFF. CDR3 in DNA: TGTGCCAGCAGTGAAGCATTATTTACAGGGAATGAGCAGTTCTTC.

Written as DNA, the CDR3 is TGTGCCAGCACCCTGGGGCAGGGGGCTGGGAATCAGCCCCAGCATTTT. It translates to CASTLGQGAGNQPQHF. The chain is built from TRBV12-3 or TRBV12-4 and TRBJ1-5; the match to TRBD1 covers 8 bases. This CDR3 is 16 amino acids long. J was trimmed by 4 bases and V by 7 bases; bases with no gene match: 12.

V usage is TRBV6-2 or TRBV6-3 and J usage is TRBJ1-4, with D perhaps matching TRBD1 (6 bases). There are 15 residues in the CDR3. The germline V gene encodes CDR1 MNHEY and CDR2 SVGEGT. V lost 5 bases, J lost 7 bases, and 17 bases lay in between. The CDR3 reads CASSPAGQETEKLFF. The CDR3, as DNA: TGTGCCAGCAGTCCCGCGGGACAAGAGACTGAAAAACTGTTTTTT.

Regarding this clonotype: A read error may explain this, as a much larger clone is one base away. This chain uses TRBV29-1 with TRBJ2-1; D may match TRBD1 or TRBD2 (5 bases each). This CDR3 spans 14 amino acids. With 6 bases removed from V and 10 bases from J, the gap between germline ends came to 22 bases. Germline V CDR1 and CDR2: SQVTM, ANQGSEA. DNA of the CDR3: TGCAGCGTCAGAAACCTAGACGGGACCTACGAGCAGTTCTTC. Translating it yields CSVRNLDGTYEQFF.

CDR3 loop: CASSRVGGASYEQYF. In nucleotides, the CDR3 is TGCGCCAGCAGCCGCGTTGGGGGGGCCTCCTACGAGCAGTACTTC. This rearrangement joins TRBV4-3 to TRBJ2-7; the D gene is possibly TRBD2 (7 bases). This CDR3 comprises 15 residues. Germline V lookup: CDR1 LGHNA, CDR2 YSLEER. The V end lost 4 bases, the J end lost 0 bases, and 13 bases lay between the germline ends.